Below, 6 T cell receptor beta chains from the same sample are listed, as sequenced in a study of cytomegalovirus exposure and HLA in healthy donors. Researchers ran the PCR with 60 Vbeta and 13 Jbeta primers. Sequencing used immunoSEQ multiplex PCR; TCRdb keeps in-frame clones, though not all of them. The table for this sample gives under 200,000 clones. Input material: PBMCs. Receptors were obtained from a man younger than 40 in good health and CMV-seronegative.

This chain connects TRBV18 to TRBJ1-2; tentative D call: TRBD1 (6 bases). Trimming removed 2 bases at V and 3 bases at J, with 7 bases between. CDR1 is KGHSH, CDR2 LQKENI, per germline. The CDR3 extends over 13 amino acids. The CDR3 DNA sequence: TGTGCCAGCTCACCATCAGGGGACTATGGCTACACCTTC. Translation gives CASSPSGDYGYTF.

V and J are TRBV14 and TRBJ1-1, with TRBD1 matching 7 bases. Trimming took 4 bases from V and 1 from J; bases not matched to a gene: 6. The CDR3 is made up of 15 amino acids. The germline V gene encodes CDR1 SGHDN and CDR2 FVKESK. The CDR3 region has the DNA TGTGCCAGCAGCCGAGGGGGCAGGGAGAACACTGAAGCTTTCTTT. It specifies CASSRGGRENTEAFF.

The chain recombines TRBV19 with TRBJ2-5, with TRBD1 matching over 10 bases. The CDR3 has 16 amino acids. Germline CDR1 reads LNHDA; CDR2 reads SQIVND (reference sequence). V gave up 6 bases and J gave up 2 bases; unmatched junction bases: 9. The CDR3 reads CASSSLGQGSQETQYF. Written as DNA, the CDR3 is TGTGCCAGTAGCTCCCTGGGACAGGGGTCACAAGAGACCCAGTACTTC. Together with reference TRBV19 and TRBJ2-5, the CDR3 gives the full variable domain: DGGITQSPKYLFRKEGQNVTLSCEQNLNHDAMYWYRQDPGQGLRLIYYSQIVNDFQKGDIAEGYSVSREKKESFPLTVTSAQKNPTAFYLCASSSLGQGSQETQYFGPGTRLLVL.

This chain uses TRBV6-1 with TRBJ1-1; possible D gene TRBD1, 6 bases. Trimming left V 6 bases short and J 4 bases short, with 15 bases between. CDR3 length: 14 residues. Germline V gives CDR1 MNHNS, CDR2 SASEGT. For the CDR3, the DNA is TGTGCCAGCAGCCAAACAAGGGGGTCCACTGAAGCTTTCTTT. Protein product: CASSQTRGSTEAFF.

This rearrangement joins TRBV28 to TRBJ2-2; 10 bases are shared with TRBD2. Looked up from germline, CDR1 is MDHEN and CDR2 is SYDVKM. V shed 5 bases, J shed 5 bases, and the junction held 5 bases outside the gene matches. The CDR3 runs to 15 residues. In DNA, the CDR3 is TGTGCCAGCAGTGTACTAGCGGGAAAAACCGGGGAGCTGTTTTTT. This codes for CASSVLAGKTGELFF. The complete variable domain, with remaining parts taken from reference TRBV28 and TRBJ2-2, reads DVKVTQSSRYLVKRTGEKVFLECVQDMDHENMFWYRQDPGLGLRLIYFSYDVKMKEKGDIPEGYSVSREKKERFSLILESASTNQTSMYLCASSVLAGKTGELFFGEGSRLTVL.

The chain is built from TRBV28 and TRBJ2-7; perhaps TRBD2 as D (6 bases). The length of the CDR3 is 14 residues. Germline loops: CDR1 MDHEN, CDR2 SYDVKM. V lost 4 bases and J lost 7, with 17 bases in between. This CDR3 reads CASSSGLGRLEQYF. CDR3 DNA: TGTGCCAGCAGTTCGGGACTGGGGCGATTGGAGCAGTACTTC.